The 28 T cell receptor beta chains reported below all come from one sample, sequenced in a study of glioma-infiltrating T cells. Using RNA template, CDR3s of TCR alpha and beta were amplified with iRepertoire arm-PCR. Each CDR3 protein gets one entry after TCRdb re-called the multiplex PCR reads with MiXCR. The sample has about 3,900 distinct CDR3 sequences; 30% to 35% are singletons. Source material: glioma tissue, nonneoplastic brain tissue, or PBMCs (not recorded which). Receptors originate from a human donor with low-grade glioma or glioblastoma, undergoing nonglioma brain surgery, or in good health (not recorded which).

The chain is built from TRBV7-2 and TRBJ2-3; 11 nucleotides agree with TRBD2. Germline V gene sequence: CDR1 SGHTA, CDR2 FQGNSA. The CDR3 runs 17 residues. Unmatched junction bases numbered 3, after V lost 0 bases and J lost 1 base. CDR3 sequence (DNA): TGTGCCAGCAGCTTAGCAGTACTAGCGGGGGGCACAGATACGCAGTATTTT. It is translated as CASSLAVLAGGTDTQYF.

This clonotype is medium-sized within its sample. The CDR3 DNA reads TGTGCCAGCAGTTACTCGATCCTTGGATCCGGGTACGAGCAGTACTTC. Translating gives CASSYSILGSGYEQYF. The rearrangement links TRBV6-6 to TRBJ2-7; D is unresolved. Germline CDR1 is MNHNY and CDR2 is SVGAGI (reference sequence). The length of the CDR3 is 16 residues. Trimming removed 0 bases at V and 4 bases at J, with 16 bases between.

This clonotype is labeled as medium-sized (0.01 to 0.1%). The chain is built from TRBV7-2 and TRBJ1-5, with 7 bases fitting TRBD1. The CDR3 runs to 14 residues. Germline V gene data show CDR1 as SGHTA and CDR2 as FQGNSA. The V and J ends lost 8 bases and 0 bases, in that order; junction bases with no gene match: 4. Here the CDR3 DNA reads TGTGCCAGCTCACAGGGGTATAGCAATCAGCCCCAGCATTTT. This encodes CASSQGYSNQPQHF.

With regard to this clonotype: The conserved phenylalanine or tryptophan normally closing the CDR3 is absent here, so this likely arose from a read error. The chain couples TRBV19 to TRBJ1-5; D gene ambiguous. CDR3 length equals 13 residues. Germline V lookup: CDR1 LNHDA, CDR2 SQIVND (reference sequence). CDR3 residues: CASRGYSNHPQHV. The DNA of the CDR3 is TGTGCCAGTAGAGGATATAGCAATCATCCCCAGCATGTT.

This clonotype was found a few times. The J gene is TRBJ2-7, the V gene TRBV7-6; a possible D gene is TRBD1 (7 bases). This CDR3 is built from 18 residues. Trimming shortened V by 1 base and J by 6 bases, and 25 bases separated the two germline ends. The germline CDR1 and CDR2 sequences are SGHVS and FNYEAQ. The CDR3 is CASSLGPGGQSESGEQYF. CDR3 coding DNA: TGTGCCAGCAGCTTAGGCCCCGGGGGACAGTCAGAATCAGGCGAGCAGTACTTC.

On this clonotype itself: A read error may produce the germline difference seen at one junction end. The chain employs TRBV6-2 or TRBV6-3 and TRBJ1-3, with D maybe TRBD1 (6 bases). The CDR3 is 14 residues long. Germline values: CDR1 MNHEY, CDR2 SVGEGT. The CDR3 loop is CAISAAGARNTIYF. In DNA, the CDR3 is TGTGCCATCAGTGCTGCAGGGGCCAGAAACACCATATATTTT.

In its sample, this clonotype ranks as large. CDR3: CASSSFFTEAFF. DNA for the CDR3: TGTGCCAGCAGCAGTTTTTTCACTGAAGCTTTCTTT. The gene calls are TRBV27 and TRBJ1-1; D is undetermined. Germline CDR1 MNHEY, CDR2 SMNVEV (reference sequence). Trimming removed 6 bases from V and 4 bases from J, with 9 bases in between. CDR3 length equals 12 residues.

The chain is built from TRBV7-3 and TRBJ2-2; 7 nucleotides line up with TRBD1. The CDR3 contains 13 residues. Germline loops: CDR1 SGHTA, CDR2 FQGTGA. The V gene end was trimmed by 4 bases and the J gene end by 5 bases; junction bases not matched to a gene: 1. The CDR3 coding sequence is TGTGCCAGCAGCTGGGGACAGACCGGGGAGCTGTTTTTT. Its protein is CASSWGQTGELFF.

This clonotype is labeled as medium-sized (0.01 to 0.1%). The J gene is TRBJ1-1, the V gene TRBV5-1; no definite D call. This CDR3 is 14 amino acids long. V was pared by 4 bases and J by 1 base, with 11 bases between. CDR1 SGHRS and CDR2 YFSETQ come from the germline V gene. The chain's CDR3 is CASSDGLSNTEAFF. CDR3 nucleotides: TGCGCCAGCAGCGACGGACTTTCGAACACTGAAGCTTTCTTT.

As for this clonotype: The CDR3 ends on some other residue instead of the conserved phenylalanine or tryptophan, so this is likely a read error. V gene TRBV19 combines with J gene TRBJ1-2, with 8 bases fitting TRBD1. Germline assignment: CDR1 LNHDA and CDR2 SQIVND (reference sequence). J lost 4 bases, V lost 6 bases, and 4 bases had no gene match. The CDR3 spans 13 residues. The CDR3 DNA reads TGTGCCAGTAGCAGAGACAGGGGCTATGGCTACACCCTC. Amino acids: CASSRDRGYGYTL.

By sample share, this clonotype is medium-sized. The V call is TRBV7-2, the J call TRBJ2-5, with 7 bases aligning to TRBD1. The CDR3 covers 13 residues. Germline V gives CDR1 SGHTA, CDR2 FQGNSA. The J segment lost 1 base and the V segment lost 6 bases, leaving 2 bases of the junction unmatched. This CDR3 reads CASRRGLQETQYF. The DNA for the CDR3 is TGTGCCAGCAGGAGGGGGCTCCAAGAGACCCAGTACTTC.

In its sample, this clonotype ranks as medium-sized. The rearrangement uses TRBV27 and TRBJ1-6; no clear D. The length of the CDR3 is 17 residues. Germline CDR1 and CDR2: MNHEY and SMNVEV (reference sequence). V shed 6 bases and J shed 5 bases, with 20 bases lying between them. The CDR3 sequence is CASSSPKTQHDNSPLHF. For the CDR3, the DNA is TGTGCCAGCAGCTCCCCGAAGACACAGCACGATAATTCACCCCTCCACTTT.

This clonotype qualifies as medium-sized (0.01 to 0.1%). This chain joins TRBV4-2 and TRBJ2-7; no definite D call. Trimming stripped 0 bases from V and 3 bases from J, with 12 bases between. This CDR3 is built from 15 residues. Germline CDR1 LGHNA, CDR2 YNFKEQ. The CDR3, as DNA: TGTGCCAGCAGCCAAGATCTAGTTTCCGGCTACGAGCAGTACTTC. Translated: CASSQDLVSGYEQYF.

On this clonotype: Compared with germline, one end of the junction differs, possibly owing to a read error. V usage is TRBV7-3 and J usage is TRBJ2-6; 10 nucleotides match TRBD1. Germline V lookup: CDR1 SGHTA, CDR2 FQGTGA. CDR3 length equals 15 residues. CDR3 sequence: CTSSSDRGLANVLTF. The CDR3 bases are TGTACCAGCAGCTCCGACAGGGGGCTGGCCAACGTCCTGACTTTC.

This clonotype was counted at least ten times. The J gene is TRBJ1-2, the V gene TRBV11-2, with D tentatively TRBD1 (5 bases). The CDR3 is 14 residues long. Trimming left V 5 bases short and J 0 bases short, with 10 bases between. Germline V gene sequence: CDR1 SGHAT, CDR2 FQNNGV. The CDR3 loop reads CASSHLTANYGYTF. The CDR3 DNA is TGTGCCAGCAGCCACCTGACAGCTAACTATGGCTACACCTTC.

With regard to this clonotype: Just one base apart from a much larger clone, this may be a read error. This sequence joins TRBV28 and TRBJ1-4; D unresolved. This CDR3 is 17 amino acids long. Germline V lookup: CDR1 MDHEN, CDR2 SYDVKM. The CDR3, as DNA: TGTGCCAGCAGCTTAGATCACGAAGCCGCAACTAATGAAAGACTGTTTTTT. Amino acid sequence: CASSLDHEAATNERLFF.

The chain links TRBV9 to TRBJ1-2; 9 nucleotides align to TRBD1. The germline CDR1 and CDR2 sequences are SGDLS and YYNGEE. Trimming at V came to 4 bases and at J to 3 bases, leaving 13 bases not matched to a gene. CDR3 length equals 17 residues. The CDR3: CASSPYPDRGGDYGYTF. CDR3 coding DNA: TGTGCCAGCAGCCCTTACCCGGACAGGGGAGGGGACTATGGCTACACCTTC.

The rearrangement joins TRBV19 to TRBJ1-2, with 8 bases aligning to TRBD1. The V segment lost 6 bases and the J segment 4 bases; nucleotides outside the gene matches: 4. Germline V gives CDR1 LNHDA, CDR2 SQIVND (reference sequence). There are 13 residues in the CDR3. The CDR3 is CASSRDRGYGYTF. The CDR3 bases are TGTGCCAGTAGCAGAGACAGGGGCTATGGCTACACCTTC.

The chain links TRBV10-3 to TRBJ2-7; 8 bases align to TRBD1. This CDR3 is built from 16 residues. The V gene end was trimmed by 0 bases and the J gene end by 6 bases; junction bases not matched to a gene: 10. The germline CDR1 and CDR2 sequences are ENHRY and SYGVKD. The CDR3 sequence: CAISESTYKTGGEQYF. CDR3 sequence (DNA): TGTGCCATCAGTGAGTCGACATACAAAACAGGGGGCGAGCAGTACTTC.

The V and J genes are TRBV6-6 and TRBJ2-5; 10 nucleotides line up with TRBD2. The germline V gene has CDR1 MNHNY and CDR2 SVGAGI (reference sequence). The CDR3 covers 19 residues. J gave up 7 bases and V 6 bases, and 23 bases lay outside the gene matches. The CDR3 here is CASRPTPPGSGGVGGTQYF. In nucleotides, the CDR3 is TGTGCCAGCAGACCCACCCCCCCTGGAAGCGGGGGGGTAGGGGGGACCCAGTACTTC.

This clonotype turned up a few times. The rearrangement links TRBV30 to TRBJ2-3, with D possibly matching TRBD2 (6 bases). This CDR3 has 12 residues. Deletions cut 8 bases from V and 4 bases from J, with 13 bases between. Per the germline V gene, CDR1 is GTSNPN and CDR2 is SVGIG (reference sequence). The CDR3 sequence: CALKEGADTQYF. CDR3 sequence (DNA): TGTGCCCTAAAGGAGGGAGCAGATACGCAGTATTTT.

V and J are TRBV5-5 and TRBJ1-1; 7 bases match TRBD1. Trimming took 4 bases from V and 1 from J; bases not matched to a gene: 4. The germline CDR1 and CDR2 sequences are SGHKS and YYEKEE (reference sequence). The CDR3 spans 14 residues. In nucleotides, the CDR3 is TGTGCCAGCAGCCCATGGACAGGGAACACTGAAGCTTTCTTT. Translation gives CASSPWTGNTEAFF.

In its sample, this clonotype ranks as medium-sized. The gene calls are TRBV20-1 and TRBJ1-5; TRBD1 agrees at 12 bases. The J segment lost 3 bases and the V segment lost 6 bases, leaving 9 bases of the junction unmatched. Germline lookup yields CDR1 DFQATT and CDR2 SNEGSKA (reference sequence). The CDR3 covers 16 residues. CDR3: CSAVPGQGADNQPQHF. CDR3 sequence (DNA): TGCAGTGCCGTCCCGGGACAGGGGGCCGACAATCAGCCCCAGCATTTT.

This clonotype was found many times. J is TRBJ1-1 and V is TRBV19; D is ambiguous. Germline lookup yields CDR1 LNHDA and CDR2 SQIVND (reference sequence). V was shortened by 7 bases and J by 0 bases, with 12 bases between the two germline ends. The CDR3 loop spans 14 amino acids. Written as DNA, the CDR3 is TGTGCCAGTAAATTCGGGGTAATGAACACTGAAGCTTTCTTT. It codes for CASKFGVMNTEAFF.

In its sample, this clonotype ranks as medium-sized. The chain combines TRBV25-1 with TRBJ1-6; TRBD1 aligns across 7 bases. The junction had 1 base not matched to a gene; V was cut back by 6 bases and J by 5 bases. The CDR3 sequence is 13 residues long. Germline V lookup: CDR1 MGHDK, CDR2 SYGVNS. The CDR3 nucleotides are TGTGCCAGCAGCGGACAGGATAATTCACCCCTCCACTTT. Encoded protein: CASSGQDNSPLHF. Looking up the rest from reference TRBV25-1 and TRBJ1-6 gives the full variable domain: EADIYQTPRYLVIGTGKKITLECSQTMGHDKMYWYQQDPGMELHLIHYSYGVNSTEKGDLSSESTVSRIRTEHFPLTLESARPSHTSQYLCASSGQDNSPLHFGNGTRLTVT.

This clonotype was counted many times. The chain carries TRBV7-3 and TRBJ1-5; D remains unclear. CDR1 is SGHTA, CDR2 FQGTGA, per germline. Trimming removed 0 bases at V and 3 bases at J, with 9 bases between. The CDR3 consists of 15 residues. CDR3 protein: CASSLTGSPNQPQHF. In nucleotides, the CDR3 is TGTGCCAGCAGCTTAACGGGCAGCCCCAATCAGCCCCAGCATTTT.

At least ten counts were recorded for this clonotype. The rearrangement joins TRBV5-6 to TRBJ1-1; D is unresolved. Germline V CDR1 and CDR2: SGHDT, YYEEEE. With 6 bases removed from V and 4 bases from J, the gap between germline ends came to 10 bases. The CDR3 length is 12 residues. CDR3 protein: CASTTMSTEAFF. CDR3 DNA: TGTGCCAGCACCACGATGAGCACTGAAGCTTTCTTT.

This clonotype is termed medium-sized. The J gene is TRBJ1-3, the V gene TRBV4-3; D ambiguous. V was pared by 0 bases and J by 0 bases, with 6 bases between. The CDR3 has 15 amino acids. Germline V gene lookup returns CDR1 LGHNA and CDR2 YSLEER. DNA of the CDR3: TGCGCCAGCAGCCAAGAACGCGGCTCTGGAAACACCATATATTTT. Protein: CASSQERGSGNTIYF.